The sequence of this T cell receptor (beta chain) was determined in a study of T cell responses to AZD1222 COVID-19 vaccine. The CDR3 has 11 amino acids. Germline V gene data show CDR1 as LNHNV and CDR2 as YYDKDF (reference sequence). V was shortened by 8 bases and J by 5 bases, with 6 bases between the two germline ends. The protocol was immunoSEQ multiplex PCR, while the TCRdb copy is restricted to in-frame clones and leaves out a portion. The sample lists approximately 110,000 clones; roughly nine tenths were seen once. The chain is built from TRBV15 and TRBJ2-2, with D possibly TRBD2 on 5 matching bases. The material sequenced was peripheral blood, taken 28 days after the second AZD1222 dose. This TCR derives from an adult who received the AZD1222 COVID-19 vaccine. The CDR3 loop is CATSGTGELFF. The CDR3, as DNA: TGTGCCACCTCGGGAACCGGGGAGCTGTTTTTT.